The entry below describes one T cell receptor (beta chain). The junction departs from the called germline gene at one end, perhaps through a read error. CDR3 length: 16 residues. Germline CDR1 and CDR2: MNHNS and SASEGT. This entry belongs to a study of glioma-infiltrating T cells. The iRepertoire nested amplicon-rescue multiplex PCR amplified TCR alpha and beta CDR3s from RNA. One entry per CDR3 protein, called by TCRdb with MiXCR from the multiplex PCR reads. The sample yields about 410,000 distinct CDR3 sequences, roughly two fifths seen once. The rearrangement joins TRBV6-1 to TRBJ1-4, with 8 nucleotides matching TRBD1. This sequence originates from a human donor with low-grade glioma or glioblastoma, undergoing nonglioma brain surgery, or in good health (not recorded which). Input material: glioma tissue, nonneoplastic brain tissue, or PBMCs (not recorded which). In nucleotides, the CDR3 is TGTGCCAGCAGTGAAGCGCTGCCAGGGGGCGAAGAAAAACTGTCTTTT. Its translation is CASSEALPGGEEKLSF.